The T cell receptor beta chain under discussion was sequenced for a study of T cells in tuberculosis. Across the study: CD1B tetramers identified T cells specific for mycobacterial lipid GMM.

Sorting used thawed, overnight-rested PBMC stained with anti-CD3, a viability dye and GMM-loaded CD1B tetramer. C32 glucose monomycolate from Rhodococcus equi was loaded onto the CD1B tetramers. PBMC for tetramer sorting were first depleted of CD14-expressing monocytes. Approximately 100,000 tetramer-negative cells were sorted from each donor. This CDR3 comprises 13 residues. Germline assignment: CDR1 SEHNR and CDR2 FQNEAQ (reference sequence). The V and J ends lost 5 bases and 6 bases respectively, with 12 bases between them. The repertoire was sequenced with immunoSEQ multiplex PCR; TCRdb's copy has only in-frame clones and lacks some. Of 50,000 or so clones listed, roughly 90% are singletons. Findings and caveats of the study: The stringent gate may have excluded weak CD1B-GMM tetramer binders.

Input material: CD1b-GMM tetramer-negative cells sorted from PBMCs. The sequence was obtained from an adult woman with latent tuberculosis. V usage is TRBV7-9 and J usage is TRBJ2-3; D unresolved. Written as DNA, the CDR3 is TGTGCCAGCAGCCCCGACACCGGCGATACGCAGTATTTT. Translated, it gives CASSPDTGDTQYF.